This entry describes one T cell receptor beta chain. The antigen is not known. Other DNA sequences from this sample encode an identical CDR3 as well. These data belong to a study of cytotoxic CD8 clonotypes in ibrutinib-treated CLL. In the study overall: With a range of 6 to 36, the median treatment time before response samples were taken was approximately 12 months.

Depth targeted 1 in 200,000 to 1 in 1 million T cells, averaging about 9.2x coverage per clonotype. TCRdb's table, derived via immunoSEQ multiplex PCR, lists solely in-frame clones and lacks some. Found here are about 300,000 clones, 60% to 80% of them singletons; the top ten hold roughly 6%. Study-level points and caveats: Few clonotypes were public, and these shrank or held steady under treatment. Clonality measured at baseline exceeded age-matched healthy donors, tracking circulating CD8+ T-cell counts.

The CDR3 is 14 residues long. Trimming pared 0 bases from V and 5 bases from J, leaving 10 bases between. CDR1 and CDR2 from the germline V gene are SGHTA and FQGTGA. The sample here was PBMCs, taken after 36 months of ibrutinib treatment. This chain uses TRBV7-3 with TRBJ2-5, with a weak D call TRBD1 (5 bases). This sequence was found in a human donor with chronic lymphocytic leukemia. DNA for the CDR3: TGTGCCAGCAGCTTAACAGGGTCAGGGGAGACCCAGTACTTC. Protein: CASSLTGSGETQYF.